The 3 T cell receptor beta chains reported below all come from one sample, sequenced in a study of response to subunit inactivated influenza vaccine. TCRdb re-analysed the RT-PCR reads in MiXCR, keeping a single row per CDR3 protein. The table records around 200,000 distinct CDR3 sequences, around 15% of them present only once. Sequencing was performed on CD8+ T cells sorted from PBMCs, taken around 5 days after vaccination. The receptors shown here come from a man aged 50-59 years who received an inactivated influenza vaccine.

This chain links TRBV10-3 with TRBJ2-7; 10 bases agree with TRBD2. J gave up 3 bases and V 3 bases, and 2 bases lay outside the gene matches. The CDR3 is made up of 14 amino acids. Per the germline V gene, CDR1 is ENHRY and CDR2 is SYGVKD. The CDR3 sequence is CAISDLAGDYEQYF. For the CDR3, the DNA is TGTGCCATCAGTGACCTAGCGGGAGACTACGAGCAGTACTTC.

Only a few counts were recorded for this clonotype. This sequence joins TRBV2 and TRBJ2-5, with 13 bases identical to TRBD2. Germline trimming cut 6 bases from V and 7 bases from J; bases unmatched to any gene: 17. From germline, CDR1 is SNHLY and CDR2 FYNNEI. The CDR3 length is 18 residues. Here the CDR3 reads CASRKLTSGGQKSGTQYF. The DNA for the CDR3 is TGTGCCAGCAGGAAACTGACTAGCGGGGGGCAAAAGTCGGGGACCCAGTACTTC.

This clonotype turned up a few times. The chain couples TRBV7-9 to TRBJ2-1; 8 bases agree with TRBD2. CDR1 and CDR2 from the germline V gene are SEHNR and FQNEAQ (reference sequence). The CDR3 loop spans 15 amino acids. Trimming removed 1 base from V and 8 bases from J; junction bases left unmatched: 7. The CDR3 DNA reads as TGTGCCAGCAGCTTAGTTCGGGGGGGTGTGGATGAGCAGTTCTTC. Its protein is CASSLVRGGVDEQFF.